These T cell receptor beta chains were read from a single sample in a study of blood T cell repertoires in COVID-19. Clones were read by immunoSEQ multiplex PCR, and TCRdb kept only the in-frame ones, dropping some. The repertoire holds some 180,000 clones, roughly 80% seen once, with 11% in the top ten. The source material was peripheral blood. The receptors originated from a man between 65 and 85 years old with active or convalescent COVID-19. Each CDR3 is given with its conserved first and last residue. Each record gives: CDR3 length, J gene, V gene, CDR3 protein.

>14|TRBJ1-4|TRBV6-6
CASGLSGGSEKLFF
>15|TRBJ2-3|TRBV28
CASSQREAITDTQYF
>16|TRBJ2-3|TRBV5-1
CASSARTGPSTDTQYF
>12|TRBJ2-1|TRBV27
CASSSAGNEQFF
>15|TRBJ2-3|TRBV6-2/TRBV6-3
CASSLTSWPPNTQYF
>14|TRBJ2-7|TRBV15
CATSDRGHSYEQYF
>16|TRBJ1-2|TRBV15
CATSRDMRGGGYGYTF
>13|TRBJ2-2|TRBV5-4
CASSGPRDRALFF
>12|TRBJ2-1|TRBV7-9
CASSPGGGAQFF
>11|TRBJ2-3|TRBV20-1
CSARGPDTQYF
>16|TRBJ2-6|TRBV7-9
CASTLDRPTGANVLTF
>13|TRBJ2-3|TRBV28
CASRSGGRDTQYF
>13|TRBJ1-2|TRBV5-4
CASSLNSKNRYTF
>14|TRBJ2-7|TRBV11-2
CASTPLGLALEQYF
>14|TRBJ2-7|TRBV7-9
CASSSRTGLHEQYF
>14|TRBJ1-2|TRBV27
CASSRNQGDYGYTF
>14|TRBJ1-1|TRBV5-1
CASSLVAQNTEAFF
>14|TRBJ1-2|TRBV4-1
CASSQDRFNYGYTF
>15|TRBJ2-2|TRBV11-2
CASSSSRLWAGELFF
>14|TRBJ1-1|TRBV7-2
CASSLVYRNTEAFF
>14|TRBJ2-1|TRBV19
CASSIGAGVYEQFF
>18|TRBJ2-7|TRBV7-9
CASSPHQREGPTSYEQYF
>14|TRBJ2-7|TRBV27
CASHYAGQAAEQYF
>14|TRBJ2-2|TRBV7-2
CASSLARGTGELFF
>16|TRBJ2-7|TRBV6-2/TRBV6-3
CASSYSLAAITYEQYF
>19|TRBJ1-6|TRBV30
CAWSVLWTGARFERSPLHF
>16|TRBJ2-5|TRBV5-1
CASSWGRGSRQETQYF
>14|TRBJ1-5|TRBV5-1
CASSHGQGNQPQHF
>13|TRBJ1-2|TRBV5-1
CASRVLLNYGYTF
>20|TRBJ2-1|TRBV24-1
CATSDPPGLAGSSPYNEQFF
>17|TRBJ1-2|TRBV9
CASTTLLGHDFGDGYTF
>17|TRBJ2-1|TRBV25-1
CASSEYGTQGAYNEQFF
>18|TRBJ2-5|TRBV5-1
CASSLPQGSLAGEETQYF
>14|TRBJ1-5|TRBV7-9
CASSSGQGGQPQHF
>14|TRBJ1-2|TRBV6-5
CASSLAPWNYGYTF
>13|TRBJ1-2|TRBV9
CASSVGGMGGYTF
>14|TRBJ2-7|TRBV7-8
CASSSGLHAYEQYF
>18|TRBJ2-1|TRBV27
CASSSPGSSGRAGNEQFF
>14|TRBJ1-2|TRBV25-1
CASSESDRDNGYTF
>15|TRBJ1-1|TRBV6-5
CASRETGNLHTEAFF
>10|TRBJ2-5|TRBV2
CASRRETQYF
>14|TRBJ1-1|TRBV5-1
CASSLSGANTEAFF
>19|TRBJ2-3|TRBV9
CASSVRRSGRGSGTDTQYF